The rows below give T cell receptor beta chains drawn from one sample of a study of cytomegalovirus exposure and HLA in healthy donors. The table came from immunoSEQ multiplex PCR; TCRdb's copy has only in-frame clones and leaves some out. The table records under 150,000 clones, 80% of them present only once. Source material: PBMCs. These receptors were collected from a man aged 30-40 years in good health and CMV-seronegative. Each CDR3 is given with its conserved first and last residue. Clone sizes are given selectively: once, few, many, or a class where the clone is expanded.

size: .
V: TRBV5-3
CDR3: CARSKPGTGISNEQFF

size: .
V: TRBV6-5
CDR3: CASSRGQIHEQFF

size: .
V: TRBV28
CDR3: CASSSPGTNSGNTIYF

size: .
V: TRBV6-5
CDR3: CASSEILRAPEQYF

size: .
V: TRBV4-1
CDR3: CASSPTGTDNYGYTF

size: few
V: TRBV18
CDR3: CASSPQLAGGVSYEQYF

size: few
V: TRBV19
CDR3: CASSWTSWNEQFF

size: .
V: TRBV7-9
CDR3: CASSLGGLGDYGYPF

size: .
V: TRBV6-5
CDR3: CASSYAGLAGRNEQFF

size: .
V: TRBV14
CDR3: CASSQGPGREQFF

size: .
V: TRBV5-1
CDR3: CASSPGSGGANYEQYF

size: .
V: TRBV19
CDR3: CASSILGLAGNEQFF

size: .
V: TRBV7-6
CDR3: CASSSTGTSGRWVGTDTQYF

size: .
V: TRBV10-3
CDR3: CAISGQRTGLGEQFF

size: once
V: TRBV5-1
CDR3: CASSFDSQETQYF

size: .
V: TRBV10-3
CDR3: CAISAAGRDGSGANVLTF

size: .
V: TRBV6-1
CDR3: CASSPPFTVNTEAFF

size: .
V: TRBV10-1
CDR3: CASSGGRENSPLHF

size: .
V: TRBV4-1
CDR3: CASSQDRVGQGGYGYTF

size: .
V: TRBV9
CDR3: CASSVNSVITGELFF

size: .
V: TRBV4-2
CDR3: CASSQDDRDFNNEQFF

size: .
V: TRBV19
CDR3: CASMRQGEAVTNEKLFF

size: few
V: TRBV9
CDR3: CASSLLVAPQYEQFF

size: .
V: TRBV9
CDR3: CASSVGSSINQETQYF

size: .
V: TRBV27
CDR3: CASSLSTAYRSLSLSQAFF

size: .
V: TRBV28
CDR3: CASSLITSGSLNEQFF

size: once
V: TRBV7-9
CDR3: CSSSLEAREQYF

size: once
V: TRBV10-2
CDR3: CASRGQVRDEQFF

size: .
V: TRBV9
CDR3: CASSAQTGAGHEQYF

size: .
V: TRBV2
CDR3: CASRDSSSTDTQYF

size: few
V: TRBV28
CDR3: CASRVTGVHYGYTF

size: .
V: TRBV4-2
CDR3: CASSQDSGSSYEQYF